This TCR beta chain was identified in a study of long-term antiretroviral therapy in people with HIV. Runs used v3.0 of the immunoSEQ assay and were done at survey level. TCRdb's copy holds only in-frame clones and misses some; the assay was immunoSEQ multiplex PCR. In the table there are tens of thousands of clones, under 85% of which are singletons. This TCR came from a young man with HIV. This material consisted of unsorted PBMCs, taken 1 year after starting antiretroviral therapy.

The CDR3 DNA reads as TGTGCCAGTAGTATACAAGACAGGGAGAGAGGCGGGGAGCTGTTTTTT. It translates to CASSIQDRERGGELFF. The chain carries TRBV19 and TRBJ2-2; 7 bases match TRBD1. V lost 2 bases, J lost 7 bases, and 10 bases stayed unmatched. This CDR3 has 16 residues. In germline, CDR1 is LNHDA, CDR2 SQIVND (reference sequence).